Each of the 24 T cell receptor beta chains below was sequenced from the same sample in a study of blood T cell repertoires in COVID-19. Sequencing was performed with immunoSEQ multiplex PCR; in TCRdb, only in-frame clones are kept and a portion is missing. The sample lists over 150,000 clones, about four fifths seen once, with roughly 2% in the top ten. The sample taken for sequencing was peripheral blood. The source of these receptors is a woman at least 80 years old with acute or convalescent COVID-19.

The chain links TRBV7-8 to TRBJ1-5; D not resolved. V lost 0 bases, J lost 3 bases, and 9 bases lay in between. Looked up from germline, CDR1 is SGHVS and CDR2 is FQNEAQ. The CDR3 length is 15 residues. The CDR3 region is CASSLASGYNQPQHF. CDR3 nucleotide sequence: TGTGCCAGCAGCTTAGCATCCGGTTACAATCAGCCCCAGCATTTT. The full variable domain, with the rest looked up from reference TRBV7-8 and TRBJ1-5, is GAGVSQSPRYKVAKRGQDVALRCDPISGHVSLFWYQQALGQGPEFLTYFQNEAQLDKSGLPSDRFFAERPEGSVSTLKIQRTQQEDSAVYLCASSLASGYNQPQHFGDGTRLSIL.

This clone was observed a single time. The genes are TRBV28 and TRBJ1-2; 8 nucleotides line up with TRBD1. This CDR3 comprises 17 residues. J was trimmed by 4 bases and V by 5 bases; bases with no gene match: 15. From germline, CDR1 is MDHEN and CDR2 SYDVKM. Here the CDR3 DNA reads TGTGCCAGCAGTCCCCTCGGCCAGGACAGGGTCGGCTATGGCTACACCTTC. Its protein product is CASSPLGQDRVGYGYTF.

The gene calls are TRBV28 and TRBJ2-5; 9 positions match TRBD2. V trimming: 6 bases; J trimming: 2 bases; junction bases outside the gene matches: 16. This CDR3 contains 18 residues. Per the germline V gene, CDR1 is MDHEN and CDR2 is SYDVKM. This CDR3 reads CASSPWRVAGVNQETQYF. The CDR3 DNA sequence: TGTGCCAGCAGCCCATGGCGGGTAGCGGGGGTTAATCAAGAGACCCAGTACTTC.

This chain joins TRBV7-8 and TRBJ2-1, with 12 bases matching TRBD2. The V gene end was trimmed by 1 base and the J gene end by 0 bases; junction bases not matched to a gene: 10. The CDR3 consists of 20 residues. Germline values: CDR1 SGHVS, CDR2 FQNEAQ. CDR3 residues: CASSLVRLAGGRGSYNEQFF. CDR3 in DNA: TGTGCCAGCAGCTTAGTTCGTCTAGCGGGGGGGCGAGGCTCCTACAATGAGCAGTTCTTC.

CDR3 sequence (DNA): TGTGCCAGCAGCTTAGCGCGGAGGAGCGGGGGGGATACGCAGTATTTT. This translates into CASSLARRSGGDTQYF. The genes are TRBV7-8 and TRBJ2-3; 9 nucleotides agree with TRBD2. Germline V gives CDR1 SGHVS, CDR2 FQNEAQ. The CDR3 contains 16 residues. V trimming: 0 bases; J trimming: 6 bases; junction bases outside the gene matches: 7.

The chain combines TRBV10-1 with TRBJ1-1; D might be TRBD1 (6 bases). The germline V gene has CDR1 WNHNN and CDR2 SYGVQD (reference sequence). CDR3 length equals 16 residues. V was clipped by 0 bases and J by 1 base, with 12 bases between them. CDR3 coding DNA: TGCGCCAGCAGTGAGTCTTGGGGGCTCGGGAACACTGAAGCTTTCTTT. This sequence encodes CASSESWGLGNTEAFF.

This chain connects TRBV7-2 to TRBJ1-1; a weak D match, TRBD1 (6 bases). V gave up 2 bases and J gave up 3 bases, with 10 bases separating them. The CDR3 runs to 14 residues. Germline CDR1 reads SGHTA; CDR2 reads FQGNSA. CDR3 sequence (DNA): TGTGCCAGCAGCTTAAGTGGACAGCACACTGAAGCTTTCTTT. Amino acid sequence: CASSLSGQHTEAFF.

This clone was recorded only once. The chain is built from TRBV28 and TRBJ2-5, with D possibly being TRBD1 (6 bases). There are 16 residues in the CDR3. Trimming cost V 6 bases and J 3 bases, with 20 bases left between them. Germline CDR1 is MDHEN and CDR2 is SYDVKM. DNA of the CDR3: TGTGCCAGCAGACGACTGACAGGCGGTGTTGAAGAGACCCAGTACTTC. Encoded protein: CASRRLTGGVEETQYF. The full variable domain, completed using reference TRBV28 and TRBJ2-5, is DVKVTQSSRYLVKRTGEKVFLECVQDMDHENMFWYRQDPGLGLRLIYFSYDVKMKEKGDIPEGYSVSREKKERFSLILESASTNQTSMYLCASRRLTGGVEETQYFGPGTRLLVL.

This clone is categorized as medium-sized (0.01 to 0.1%). The CDR3 DNA is TGTGCCTGGAGTGTACAGGGCAATCAGCCCCAGCATTTT. Translating it yields CAWSVQGNQPQHF. The chain combines TRBV30 with TRBJ1-5; tentative D call: TRBD1 (5 bases). The CDR3 consists of 13 residues. Trimming took 0 bases from V and 2 from J, leaving 5 bases between them. CDR1 and CDR2 from the germline V gene are GTSNPN and SVGIG (reference sequence).

DNA of the CDR3: TGTGCCAGTAGTATAGTAGGACTACCGAACACTGAAGCTTTCTTT. It codes for CASSIVGLPNTEAFF. The rearrangement uses TRBV19 and TRBJ1-1; D is ambiguous. This CDR3 is built from 15 residues. V dropped 1 base and J dropped 1 base, with 10 bases sitting between them. The germline gives CDR1 LNHDA, CDR2 SQIVND (reference sequence).

This chain connects TRBV21-1 to TRBJ2-1; TRBD2, the table's D call, lacks a check against the DNA. TRBV21-1 is marked as a pseudogene. CDR3 size: 17 residues. The CDR3 reads CASSPKRLIAAAGGQFF. DNA of the CDR3: TGTGCCAGCAGCCCCAAGCGTCTGATAGCGGCGGCCGGGGGGCAGTTCTTC.

The V gene is TRBV5-5, the J gene TRBJ2-7, with a possible D match to TRBD2 (5 bases). Germline loops: CDR1 SGHKS, CDR2 YYEKEE (reference sequence). V lost 5 bases, J lost 2 bases, and 20 bases lay in between. The CDR3 contains 16 residues. The CDR3 coding sequence is TGTGCCAGCAGTTCCCCCCCGCCCAAGGGAGCCTACGAGCAGTACTTC. Translating gives CASSSPPPKGAYEQYF.

The J gene is TRBJ2-1, the V gene TRBV2, with 9 bases matching TRBD1. The CDR3 length is 14 residues. The V gene's germline CDR1 is SNHLY and CDR2 FYNNEI. Germline trimming cut 8 bases from V and 7 bases from J; bases unmatched to any gene: 9. Here the CDR3 DNA reads TGTGCCAGCGCCACCGGGACAGGGATGAATGAGCAGTTCTTC. Translated, it gives CASATGTGMNEQFF.

The V call is TRBV7-2, the J call TRBJ1-2, with 7 nucleotides matching TRBD1. The germline gives CDR1 SGHTA, CDR2 FQGNSA. CDR3 length: 13 amino acids. The V gene end was trimmed by 6 bases and the J gene end by 3 bases; junction bases not matched to a gene: 4. The CDR3 spells CASRNQGDYGYTF. The CDR3 DNA reads as TGTGCCAGCAGAAATCAGGGGGACTATGGCTACACCTTC.

In this sample, this clone turned up a few times. The chain combines TRBV5-4 with TRBJ1-5; no clear D. Germline V gives CDR1 SGHNT, CDR2 YYREEE (reference sequence). V was shortened by 0 bases and J by 0 bases, with 7 bases between the two germline ends. This CDR3 spans 15 amino acids. The CDR3 DNA sequence: TGTGCCAGCAGCTTGGGGAGCGATAGCAATCAGCCCCAGCATTTT. Translation gives CASSLGSDSNQPQHF.

This chain joins TRBV5-4 and TRBJ1-2; 8 nucleotides match TRBD1. This CDR3 has 16 residues. V dropped 2 bases and J dropped 0; count of bases not matched to a gene: 6. Per germline, CDR1 SGHNT and CDR2 YYREEE (reference sequence). The CDR3: CASSFGQGEPNYGYTF. The DNA of the CDR3 is TGTGCCAGCAGCTTTGGACAGGGAGAACCTAACTATGGCTACACCTTC.

The chain uses TRBV7-8 and TRBJ2-7; 8 nucleotides agree with TRBD1. CDR1 is SGHVS and CDR2 is FQNEAQ in the germline V gene. Trimming took 5 bases from V and 3 from J; bases not matched to a gene: 6. The length of the CDR3 is 14 residues. The DNA of the CDR3 is TGTGCCAGCAGCCTTGGACAGGGAGTCTACGAGCAGTACTTC. Its protein is CASSLGQGVYEQYF.

This rearrangement joins TRBV7-6 to TRBJ2-5; tentative D call: TRBD2 (6 bases). V was shortened by 4 bases and J by 5 bases, with 14 bases between the two germline ends. The germline gives CDR1 SGHVS, CDR2 FNYEAQ. CDR3 length: 14 amino acids. The CDR3 DNA reads TGTGCCAGCAGCTCCGGTCTGAGCGGGGAGACCCAGTACTTC. Translating gives CASSSGLSGETQYF.

The V call is TRBV27, the J call TRBJ2-7; a possible D gene is TRBD2 (5 bases). Trimming removed 5 bases at V and 6 bases at J, with 17 bases between. Per germline, CDR1 MNHEY and CDR2 SMNVEV (reference sequence). The CDR3 spans 14 residues. The CDR3, as DNA: TGTGCCAGCAGTCAGGCCATCGGGGTAAGCGAGCAGTACTTC. Amino acids: CASSQAIGVSEQYF.

V gene TRBV7-9 combines with J gene TRBJ2-5; TRBD2 matches at 12 bases. CDR3 length: 15 amino acids. Unmatched junction bases numbered 6, after V lost 5 bases and J lost 5 bases. The germline gives CDR1 SEHNR, CDR2 FQNEAQ (reference sequence). CDR3 in amino acids: CASSRPTSGSETQYF. Written as DNA, the CDR3 is TGTGCCAGCAGCCGACCGACTAGCGGGAGTGAGACCCAGTACTTC.

There are a few counts of this clone. The rearrangement links TRBV2 to TRBJ1-3; no clear D. The V gene's germline CDR1 is SNHLY and CDR2 FYNNEI. The CDR3 spans 13 residues. The V end lost 8 bases, the J end lost 0 bases, and 8 bases lay between the germline ends. CDR3 sequence: CASRSYSGNTIYF. In DNA, the CDR3 is TGTGCCAGCCGTTCTTACTCTGGAAACACCATATATTTT. The variable domain in full, with the rest retrieved from reference TRBV2 and TRBJ1-3, is EPEVTQTPSHQVTQMGQEVILRCVPISNHLYFYWYRQILGQKVEFLVSFYNNEISEKSEIFDDQFSVERPDGSNFTLKIRSTKLEDSAMYFCASRSYSGNTIYFGEGSWLTVV.

The J gene is TRBJ2-7, the V gene TRBV30; 10 bases fit TRBD1. Germline CDR1 and CDR2: GTSNPN and SVGIG (reference sequence). This CDR3 is 13 amino acids long. With V trimmed by 5 bases and J by 6 bases, 7 bases remained unmatched. The CDR3 sequence is CAWEGQGLGEQYF. As DNA, the CDR3 is TGTGCCTGGGAGGGACAGGGGTTAGGCGAGCAGTACTTC.

This clone has a handful of counts. The chain carries TRBV18 and TRBJ1-2, with a weak D call TRBD1 (6 bases). There are 14 residues in the CDR3. V dropped 5 bases and J dropped 2 bases, with 12 bases sitting between them. CDR1 is KGHSH, CDR2 LQKENI, per germline. CDR3 bases: TGTGCCAGCTCAGGGCGGACAGAGAACTATGGCTACACCTTC. Protein product: CASSGRTENYGYTF.

Turning to this clone: The sample has other DNA sequences that encode this CDR3 too. The chain recombines TRBV15 with TRBJ2-5, with 9 bases fitting TRBD1. CDR3 length equals 14 residues. Germline CDR1 LNHNV, CDR2 YYDKDF (reference sequence). Trimming removed 1 base from V and 4 bases from J; junction bases left unmatched: 1. CDR3 in DNA: TGTGCCACCAGCAGAGTGGGACAGGGAGAGACCCAGTACTTC. Protein sequence: CATSRVGQGETQYF.